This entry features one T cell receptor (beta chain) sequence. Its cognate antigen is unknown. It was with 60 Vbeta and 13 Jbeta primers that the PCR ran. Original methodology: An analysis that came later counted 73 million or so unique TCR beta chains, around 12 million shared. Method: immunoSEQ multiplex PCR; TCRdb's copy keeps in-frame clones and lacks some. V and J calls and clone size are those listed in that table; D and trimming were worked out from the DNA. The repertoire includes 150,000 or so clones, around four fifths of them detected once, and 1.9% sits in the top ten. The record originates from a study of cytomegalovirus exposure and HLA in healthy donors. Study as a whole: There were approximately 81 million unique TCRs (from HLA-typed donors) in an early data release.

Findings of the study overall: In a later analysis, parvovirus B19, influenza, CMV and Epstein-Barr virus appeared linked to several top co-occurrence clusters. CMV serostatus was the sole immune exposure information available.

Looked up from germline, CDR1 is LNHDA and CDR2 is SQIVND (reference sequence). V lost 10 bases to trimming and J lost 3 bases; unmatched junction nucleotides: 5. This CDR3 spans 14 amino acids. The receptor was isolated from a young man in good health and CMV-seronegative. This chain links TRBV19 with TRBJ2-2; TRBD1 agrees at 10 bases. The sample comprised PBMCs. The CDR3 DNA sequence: TGTGCCACCGCCGGGACAGGGGACACCGGGGAGCTGTTTTTT. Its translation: CATAGTGDTGELFF.